The entry below gives a single T cell receptor beta chain sequence along with its context. This clone has only a few counts. The target of this receptor is not known. No much larger clonotype is one base removed from it; base qualities were not supplied. The CDR3 sequence holds 13 residues, the cysteine and phenylalanine included. Only the CDR3 part of the read is kept: 39 bases, read in frame from the first base. CDR1 and CDR2 were assigned from the germline V gene as SNHLY and FYNNEI. V loses 6 bases of germline sequence and J loses 6 bases, and the interval between the two ends is 15 bases. The collaborating institutions used their own protocols to collect whole blood in K2EDTA tubes. For TCRbeta analysis, collaborator samples were shipped as frozen whole blood, as isolated PBMCs, or as DNA extracted from either sample type. This entry comes from a study of blood T cell repertoires in COVID-19 (dated by TCRdb to about 2020). Describing the broader study: Collaborator samples came from the United States, Italy and Spain and covered acute and convalescent phases of COVID-19. The material from the prospective study consisted of cDNA or gDNA derived from T cells, B-cell-depleted T cells, or PBMCs. Deeply sampled blood TCRbeta repertoires from subjects exposed to, actively infected with, or recovered from COVID-19 were included in the dataset. The repertoires were released in a freely available public database intended as a resource for research on the immune response to SARS-CoV-2. Samples came from the ongoing ImmuneRACE study (first 160 participants) plus 1,254 subjects from 6 global collaborators. Sample metadata almost always included a de-identified subject ID, COVID-19 status, age in years and sex. Where available, HLA class I and class II types were taken from metadata supplied by the sample provider and were not determined by assay-based typing.

Study-level results and caveats: The amount of clinical and demographic metadata varied by source and participant and was provided uncurated.

TCRbeta CDR3 regions were amplified from genomic DNA by means of the immunoSEQ Assay, a bias-controlled multiplex PCR. On the study's bioinformatics: The number of nucleated cells in each sample was estimated from the amplification of reference gene primers within the assay. To quantify the absolute abundance of each unique TCRbeta CDR3 rearrangement, sequence reads were collapsed and filtered. For each sample, productive Simpson clonality was calculated by taking the square root of Simpson's diversity index across productive rearrangements. The table was pulled from immuneACCESS by TCRdb, which kept in-frame rearrangements only. Such tables lose some clones; where checked, under half of the loss comes from unresolved V genes, and the rest has no known cause. V and J calls and clone size follow that table, whereas D and trimming were derived from the DNA. In all, the sample holds about 51,000 clones, and about 91% of those were seen once. The ten largest clones represent 2.5% to 3.5% of the sample.

The sequence links TRBV2 to TRBJ2-7; the best D guess is TRBD1, with 6 bases matching. Material for sequencing was peripheral blood. The source of this sequence is a man in his fifties with acute or convalescent COVID-19. The bases are TGTGCCAGCAGCCGATACACAGGGATCGAGCAGTACTTC. Translation gives CASSRYTGIEQYF. With all but the CDR3 taken from the reference TRBV2 and TRBJ2-7 genes, the full variable domain is: EPEVTQTPSHQVTQMGQEVILRCVPISNHLYFYWYRQILGQKVEFLVSFYNNEISEKSEIFDDQFSVERPDGSNFTLKIRSTKLEDSAMYFCASSRYTGIEQYFGPGTRLTVT.